This entry lists 20 T cell receptor beta chains sequenced from one sample in a study of control samples from healthy donors and cancer patients. The repertoire was sequenced with immunoSEQ multiplex PCR; TCRdb's copy has only in-frame clones and lacks some. The sample records 130,000 or so clones, just under 90% being singletons. Sequencing input: PBMCs. These receptors were taken from a man aged 45 to 65 with head and neck cancer.

The genes are TRBV27 and TRBJ2-3; D unresolved. This CDR3 region has 11 residues. The ends were cut back, 8 bases at V and 6 bases at J, with 9 bases in the middle. Germline CDR1 MNHEY, CDR2 SMNVEV (reference sequence). The CDR3 nucleotides read TGTGCCAGCTATTACGCGGATACGCAGTATTTT. It yields the protein CASYYADTQYF.

The chain links TRBV3-1 (or the pseudogene TRBV3-2) to TRBJ2-2, with D unclear. The CDR3 totals 13 residues. The V end lost 2 bases, the J end lost 2 bases, and 3 bases lay between the germline ends. CDR1 and CDR2 (germline): LGHDT, YNNKEL (reference sequence). The CDR3 sequence is CASSQTNTGELFF. The CDR3 DNA is TGTGCCAGCAGCCAAACTAACACCGGGGAGCTGTTTTTT.

The chain couples TRBV5-1 to TRBJ2-5; D is uncertain. The CDR3 is 15 amino acids. The ends were cut back, 0 bases at V and 2 bases at J, with 11 bases in the middle. In germline, CDR1 is SGHRS, CDR2 YFSETQ. In DNA form, the CDR3 reads TGCGCCAGCAGCTTGGAACCAGCGCCTCAAGAGACCCAGTACTTC. It is translated as CASSLEPAPQETQYF.

The chain uses TRBV4-1 and TRBJ1-1; a weak D match, TRBD1 (5 bases). Between the trimmed V and J ends, which lost 5 bases and 1 base, there was a span of 17 bases. Germline V gene sequence: CDR1 MGHRA, CDR2 YSYEKL. CDR3 length: 16 residues. Here the CDR3 DNA reads TGCGCCAGCAGCACCAGGGTGGGAGACTGGAACACTGAAGCTTTCTTT. Amino acids: CASSTRVGDWNTEAFF.

This chain uses TRBV11-2 with TRBJ2-7; TRBD2 matches at 8 bases. The ends lost 7 bases at V and 3 bases at J; junction bases unmatched: 5. The germline V gene has CDR1 SGHAT and CDR2 FQNNGV. This CDR3 has 13 amino acids. CDR3 in amino acids: CASTGGGGYEQYF. CDR3 bases: TGTGCCAGCACCGGGGGGGGAGGCTACGAGCAGTACTTC.

This sequence joins TRBV28 and TRBJ2-2, with D uncertain. Germline V gene data show CDR1 as MDHEN and CDR2 as SYDVKM. Trimming left V 6 bases short and J 0 bases short, with 11 bases between. The CDR3 has 15 amino acids. DNA for the CDR3: TGTGCCAGCAGATTTAGACCCACGAACACCGGGGAGCTGTTTTTT. It is translated as CASRFRPTNTGELFF.

The rearrangement links TRBV11-2 to TRBJ1-6; D not certain. Per the germline V gene, CDR1 is SGHAT and CDR2 is FQNNGV. V was clipped by 5 bases and J by 10 bases, with 15 bases between them. This CDR3 contains 14 residues. CDR3 bases: TGTGCCAGCAGCGCAGACGGGATTGGATCACCCCTCCACTTT. It encodes CASSADGIGSPLHF.

This chain links TRBV5-1 with TRBJ1-6; 9 nucleotides agree with TRBD1. Germline CDR1 reads SGHRS; CDR2 reads YFSETQ. The CDR3 runs 20 residues. V gave up 2 bases and J gave up 8 bases; unmatched junction bases: 20. Here the CDR3 DNA reads TGCGCCAGCAGCTTTTCCCCGGGACAGGGTAACAGTTTGGGTTATTCACCCCTCCACTTT. Protein product: CASSFSPGQGNSLGYSPLHF.

CDR3 in DNA: TGTGCCAGCAGTCTATACAGGGGTAATGAAAAACTGTTTTTT. The encoded protein is CASSLYRGNEKLFF. The rearrangement uses TRBV27 and TRBJ1-4; 7 nucleotides match TRBD1. Losses at the gene ends were 5 bases for V and 4 bases for J; bases not matched to a gene: 4. Germline V gene lookup returns CDR1 MNHEY and CDR2 SMNVEV (reference sequence). This CDR3 is 14 amino acids long. Complete variable domain (other parts from reference TRBV27 and TRBJ1-4): EAQVTQNPRYLITVTGKKLTVTCSQNMNHEYMSWYRQDPGLGLRQIYYSMNVEVTDKGDVPEGYKVSRKEKRNFPLILESPSPNQTSLYFCASSLYRGNEKLFFGSGTQLSVL.

This chain connects TRBV5-6 to TRBJ1-1; 8 bases align to TRBD1. Germline lookup yields CDR1 SGHDT and CDR2 YYEEEE. Trimming removed 3 bases from V and 4 bases from J; junction bases left unmatched: 8. The CDR3 length is 15 residues. CDR3 region: CASSWQGAGGTEAFF. Here the CDR3 DNA reads TGTGCCAGCAGCTGGCAGGGGGCGGGAGGCACTGAAGCTTTCTTT. Supplemented by reference TRBV5-6 and TRBJ1-1, the full variable domain reads DAGVTQSPTHLIKTRGQQVTLRCSPKSGHDTVSWYQQALGQGPQFIFQYYEEEERQRGNFPDRFSGHQFPNYSSELNVNALLLGDSALYLCASSWQGAGGTEAFFGQGTRLTVV.

The chain combines TRBV11-2 with TRBJ2-7; possible D gene TRBD1, 6 bases. Germline V gene data show CDR1 as SGHAT and CDR2 as FQNNGV. Trimming pared 5 bases from V and 0 bases from J, leaving 14 bases between. The CDR3 contains 15 residues. DNA for the CDR3: TGTGCCAGCAGCAACCGGGACATTCGCTCCTACGAGCAGTACTTC. Translated, it gives CASSNRDIRSYEQYF.

The chain carries TRBV6-1 and TRBJ2-3, with 10 bases that match TRBD2. V lost 2 bases to trimming and J lost 0 bases; unmatched junction nucleotides: 14. Germline values: CDR1 MNHNS, CDR2 SASEGT. This CDR3 spans 20 amino acids. The CDR3 region is CASSETRTSGPRLSTDTQYF. Here the CDR3 DNA reads TGTGCCAGCAGTGAAACTCGGACTAGCGGCCCCCGGCTTAGCACAGATACGCAGTATTTT.

The CDR3 coding sequence is TGTGCCAGCAGTTTGGAAGCGTACGAGCAGTACTTC. It specifies CASSLEAYEQYF. V and J are TRBV28 and TRBJ2-7; D gene uncertain. From germline, CDR1 is MDHEN and CDR2 SYDVKM. This CDR3 is built from 12 residues. V was trimmed by 3 bases and J by 4 bases, leaving 7 bases between them.

This chain uses TRBV4-1 with TRBJ2-7, with D unclear. V was cut by 8 bases and J by 2 bases, with 4 bases left in between. Germline lookup yields CDR1 MGHRA and CDR2 YSYEKL. This CDR3 is 10 amino acids long. Here the CDR3 reads CASGPYEQYF. The DNA of the CDR3 is TGCGCCAGCGGCCCCTACGAGCAGTACTTC.

CDR3 sequence reads: CASSPGQSYEQYF. CDR3 nucleotide sequence: TGCGCCAGCAGCCCGGGTCAGAGCTACGAGCAGTACTTC. The gene calls are TRBV5-1 and TRBJ2-7; D is unresolved. The CDR3 extends over 13 amino acids. Germline lookup yields CDR1 SGHRS and CDR2 YFSETQ. V was cut by 4 bases and J by 3 bases, with 11 bases left in between.

This sequence joins TRBV5-1 and TRBJ1-5, with D possibly TRBD1 on 5 matching bases. The CDR3 spans 15 residues. Trimming removed 0 bases from V and 6 bases from J, with 13 bases in between. Germline V gives CDR1 SGHRS, CDR2 YFSETQ. This chain's CDR3 is CASSLGGGRAQPQHF. The CDR3 coding sequence is TGCGCCAGCAGCTTGGGTGGGGGGAGGGCTCAGCCCCAGCATTTT.

CDR3 nucleotides: TGTGCCAGCAGTTTACATAACAGGGGGCGGGAGACCCAGTACTTC. This gives the protein CASSLHNRGRETQYF. The chain has TRBV28 and TRBJ2-5, with TRBD1 identical over 9 bases. Germline V gives CDR1 MDHEN, CDR2 SYDVKM. The junction had 6 bases not matched to a gene; V was cut back by 2 bases and J by 5 bases. This CDR3 has 15 amino acids.

The rearrangement uses TRBV5-1 and TRBJ2-5; D gene ambiguous. CDR1 is SGHRS, CDR2 YFSETQ, per germline. The CDR3 is 14 residues long. Trimming stripped 2 bases from V and 2 bases from J, with 10 bases between. This CDR3 is CASSFSGQQETQYF. CDR3 DNA: TGCGCCAGCAGCTTCTCGGGTCAACAAGAGACCCAGTACTTC. The whole variable domain, filled in from reference TRBV5-1 and TRBJ2-5, reads KAGVTQTPRYLIKTRGQQVTLSCSPISGHRSVSWYQQTPGQGLQFLFEYFSETQRNKGNFPGRFSGRQFSNSRSEMNVSTLELGDSALYLCASSFSGQQETQYFGPGTRLLVL.

This chain uses TRBV14 with TRBJ1-1; weak D call: TRBD1 (6 bases). Germline CDR1 SGHDN, CDR2 FVKESK. The CDR3 is made up of 13 amino acids. Trimming cost V 3 bases and J 8 bases, with 13 bases left between them. DNA of the CDR3: TGTGCCAGCAGCCACGAGACAACAGGGGAAGCTTTCTTT. It codes for CASSHETTGEAFF.

In this sample, this clone turned up once. The genes are TRBV19 and TRBJ1-1; the D is unclear. CDR3 length: 12 residues. Per germline, CDR1 LNHDA and CDR2 SQIVND (reference sequence). The V and J ends lost 8 bases and 1 base respectively, with 8 bases between them. The CDR3 region is CASDTENTEAFF. CDR3 nucleotide sequence: TGTGCCAGTGATACAGAGAACACTGAAGCTTTCTTT.